This entry is about one T cell receptor beta chain. Its antigen is not known. Data came from immunoSEQ multiplex PCR; TCRdb stores just in-frame clones and leaves some out. Seen here are about 40,000 clones, approximately 86% observed once, and the top ten hold roughly 6.1%. The entry originates in a study of T cells in localized non-small cell lung cancer. In germline, CDR1 is SGHKS, CDR2 YYEKEE (reference sequence). The ends were cut back, 4 bases at V and 9 bases at J, with 8 bases in the middle. CDR3 length: 11 amino acids. Overall study findings and caveats: Detection in adjacent lung was observed for a median roughly 57 of the top 100 tumor clones. Tumor trailed uninvolved adjacent lung in T cell clonality, which peaked there.

Here the sequenced sample was peripheral blood, taken before any cancer treatment. The receptor's source is a man between 40 and 70 years old with stage I lung adenocarcinoma. The rearrangement joins TRBV5-5 to TRBJ2-1; D is ambiguous. In DNA, the CDR3 is TGTGCCAGCAGCCCAGTTGGTGAGCAGTTCTTC. Its translation: CASSPVGEQFF.